Listed here are 28 T cell receptor beta chains from one sample, sequenced in a study of blood T cell repertoires in COVID-19. This table comes from immunoSEQ multiplex PCR, and its TCRdb copy is limited to in-frame clones, with some not included. The sample consists of 250,000 to 350,000 clones, around 84% of them appearing once. Input material: peripheral blood. The receptors were sampled from a human donor with COVID-19, enrolled during active disease. The donor label of this sample is uncertain.

This clone was picked up one time. The chain links TRBV5-6 to TRBJ1-1; D not certain. Germline CDR1 reads SGHDT; CDR2 reads YYEEEE. This CDR3 contains 15 residues. Trimming took 2 bases from V and 0 from J, leaving 11 bases between them. The CDR3 reads CASSFTGGMNTEAFF. The CDR3 region has the DNA TGTGCCAGCAGCTTCACGGGTGGAATGAACACTGAAGCTTTCTTT.

The rearrangement links TRBV28 to TRBJ2-3; 12 nucleotides match TRBD2. V dropped 5 bases and J dropped 8; count of bases not matched to a gene: 5. CDR3 length equals 14 residues. Germline loops: CDR1 MDHEN, CDR2 SYDVKM. CDR3 nucleotide sequence: TGTGCCAGCAGTCTCGGGACTAGCGGGTTTACGCAGTATTTT. Amino acids: CASSLGTSGFTQYF.

V is TRBV28 and J is TRBJ2-3; the match to TRBD2 covers 7 bases. Germline loops: CDR1 MDHEN, CDR2 SYDVKM. Trimming took 4 bases from V and 1 from J; bases not matched to a gene: 8. The CDR3 covers 16 residues. The CDR3: CASSSPGREGTDTQYF. CDR3 nucleotides: TGTGCCAGCAGTTCCCCAGGGAGGGAAGGCACAGATACGCAGTATTTT.

This chain uses TRBV5-4 with TRBJ2-7; 8 bases line up with TRBD1. The V gene end was trimmed by 4 bases and the J gene end by 7 bases; junction bases not matched to a gene: 7. CDR3 length equals 13 residues. From germline, CDR1 is SGHNT and CDR2 YYREEE (reference sequence). In DNA, the CDR3 is TGTGCCAGCAGCACCCACAGGGGGGAGGAGCAGTACTTC. Its translation: CASSTHRGEEQYF.

V gene TRBV29-1 combines with J gene TRBJ2-5; a possible D gene is TRBD1 (6 bases). The length of the CDR3 is 12 residues. Per germline, CDR1 SQVTM and CDR2 ANQGSEA. V lost 2 bases, J lost 5 bases, and 9 bases lay in between. CDR3 residues: CSVEQGSETQYF. CDR3 nucleotides: TGCAGCGTTGAACAGGGGTCGGAGACCCAGTACTTC. The variable domain in full, with the rest retrieved from reference TRBV29-1 and TRBJ2-5, is SAVISQKPSRDICQRGTSLTIQCQVDSQVTMMFWYRQQPGQSLTLIATANQGSEATYESGFVIDKFPISRPNLTFSTLTVSNMSPEDSSIYLCSVEQGSETQYFGPGTRLLVL.

In its sample, this clone was seen once. The chain couples TRBV28 to TRBJ2-3; TRBD2 matches at 10 bases. The junction had 6 bases not matched to a gene; V was cut back by 5 bases and J by 1 base. The CDR3 totals 16 residues. Germline V CDR1 and CDR2: MDHEN, SYDVKM. The CDR3 reads CASSLPGTSGTDTQYF. The CDR3 DNA reads TGTGCCAGCAGTCTACCCGGGACTAGCGGCACAGATACGCAGTATTTT.

The chain couples TRBV19 to TRBJ1-6; tentative D call: TRBD1 (5 bases). The CDR3 runs 17 residues. V lost 7 bases and J lost 0, with 16 bases in between. From germline, CDR1 is LNHDA and CDR2 SQIVND (reference sequence). This CDR3 reads CASTGGRASSYNSPLHF. Here the CDR3 DNA reads TGTGCCAGTACGGGTGGCAGGGCGAGCTCCTATAATTCACCCCTCCACTTT.

CDR3 sequence (DNA): TGCGCCAGCAGCTTTACGCAGGGATACACCTACGAGCAGTACTTC. The encoded protein is CASSFTQGYTYEQYF. This rearrangement joins TRBV5-1 to TRBJ2-7; TRBD1 might be the D (5 bases). Germline values: CDR1 SGHRS, CDR2 YFSETQ. The CDR3 covers 15 residues. Deletions cut 2 bases from V and 2 bases from J, with 14 bases between.

This clone was seen a handful of times. The genes are TRBV7-9 and TRBJ1-2; D remains unclear. The CDR3 has 13 residues. CDR1 and CDR2 (germline): SEHNR, FQNEAQ (reference sequence). Trimming took off 1 base at V and 5 bases at J, with 8 bases between the two ends. The CDR3 DNA reads TGTGCCAGCAGCTTAGAAGCGGATTATGGCTACACCTTC. Translation gives CASSLEADYGYTF.

The J gene is TRBJ1-3, the V gene TRBV4-3, with a possible D match to TRBD1 (5 bases). V dropped 0 bases and J dropped 2 bases, with 11 bases sitting between them. The CDR3 extends over 16 amino acids. CDR1 and CDR2 from the germline V gene are LGHNA and YSLEER. This CDR3 reads CASSQDYGGAGNTIYF. The CDR3 DNA follows: TGCGCCAGCAGCCAAGATTACGGGGGGGCTGGAAACACCATATATTTT.

V gene TRBV5-8 combines with J gene TRBJ1-1; D gene unclear. The CDR3 spans 11 residues. Trimming left V 4 bases short and J 8 bases short, with 9 bases between. CDR1 and CDR2 (germline): SGHTS, YDEGEE. The CDR3 loop reads CASSLVNEAFF. In DNA, the CDR3 is TGTGCCAGCAGCCTAGTCAACGAAGCTTTCTTT.

The V call is TRBV3-1 (or the pseudogene TRBV3-2), the J call TRBJ2-3; D is possibly TRBD2 (5 bases). Germline V gives CDR1 LGHDT, CDR2 YNNKEL (reference sequence). CDR3 size: 15 residues. Trimming left V 3 bases short and J 3 bases short, with 13 bases between. The CDR3 DNA reads as TGTGCCAGCAGCCAGGGTACGGGAACAACAGATACGCAGTATTTT. Translation: CASSQGTGTTDTQYF.

Written as DNA, the CDR3 is TGCGCCAGCAGCTTGACCGGGGGAGAAAACATTCAGTACTTC. Amino acid sequence: CASSLTGGENIQYF. The chain carries TRBV5-1 and TRBJ2-4, with a possible D match to TRBD2 (6 bases). V lost 1 base to trimming and J lost 5 bases, with 10 bases between them. This CDR3 is 14 amino acids long. Germline CDR1 SGHRS, CDR2 YFSETQ.

The chain uses TRBV23-1 and TRBJ1-2; 9 nucleotides agree with TRBD1. TRBV23-1 is an ORF for which the function is uncertain. The CDR3 has 19 amino acids. V shed 0 bases, J shed 2 bases, and the junction held 13 bases outside the gene matches. Written as DNA, the CDR3 is TGCGCCAGCAGTCAATCGGTATCAGAAGCGGGACAGGGCAACTATGGCTACACCTTC. Translating it yields CASSQSVSEAGQGNYGYTF.

This clone was recorded once. The V call is TRBV7-9, the J call TRBJ1-1; the D gene is possibly TRBD1 (5 bases). V lost 4 bases and J lost 1, with 16 bases in between. This CDR3 has 16 residues. In germline, CDR1 is SEHNR, CDR2 FQNEAQ (reference sequence). In DNA form, the CDR3 reads TGTGCCAGCAGCTCCCCCGGGGGAAGGTCGAACACTGAAGCTTTCTTT. Amino acid sequence: CASSSPGGRSNTEAFF.

This clone has only a few counts. The chain employs TRBV9 and TRBJ1-5, with 7 bases fitting TRBD1. V gave up 4 bases and J gave up 5 bases; unmatched junction bases: 6. The CDR3 covers 14 residues. The germline gives CDR1 SGDLS, CDR2 YYNGEE. The CDR3 here is CASSFGQDDQPQHF. CDR3 DNA: TGTGCCAGCAGCTTTGGACAGGACGATCAGCCCCAGCATTTT.

A note on this clone: The junction and the germline gene differ at one end; a read error may be behind it. The chain joins TRBV11-2 to TRBJ2-7; D is possibly TRBD2 (5 bases). Looked up from germline, CDR1 is SGHAT and CDR2 is FQNNGV. The CDR3 spans 12 residues. The CDR3 sequence: CASSYNAGRYIF. The CDR3 bases are TGTGCCAGCAGCTATAACGCGGGCCGTTATATCTTC.

This clone was counted a single time. The J gene is TRBJ2-5, the V gene TRBV5-4; 9 nucleotides agree with TRBD1. Germline trimming cut 2 bases from V and 2 bases from J; bases unmatched to any gene: 4. The germline gives CDR1 SGHNT, CDR2 YYREEE (reference sequence). The CDR3 contains 15 residues. CDR3 in DNA: TGTGCCAGCAGCTTCTGGGACAGGGATCAAGAGACCCAGTACTTC. Protein sequence: CASSFWDRDQETQYF.

The chain is built from TRBV28 and TRBJ2-3, with TRBD1 matching over 8 bases. The CDR3 has 15 amino acids. Per germline, CDR1 MDHEN and CDR2 SYDVKM. V was clipped by 6 bases and J by 3 bases; unmatched bases: 8. CDR3 coding DNA: TGTGCCAGCAGACTTGACAGGGGCCCTACAGATACGCAGTATTTT. Translation: CASRLDRGPTDTQYF.

This clone was detected a few times. The chain is built from TRBV6-6 and TRBJ2-6, with 12 bases matching TRBD2. The CDR3 loop spans 17 amino acids. Germline loops: CDR1 MNHNY, CDR2 SVGAGI (reference sequence). The J segment lost 3 bases and the V segment lost 6 bases, leaving 6 bases of the junction unmatched. The CDR3 is CASSRLAGAGGANVLTF. CDR3 bases: TGTGCCAGCAGCCGACTAGCGGGGGCCGGTGGGGCCAACGTCCTGACTTTC.

The rearrangement uses TRBV6-5 and TRBJ2-1, with 9 nucleotides matching TRBD2. Germline assignment: CDR1 MNHEY and CDR2 SVGAGI. V gave up 6 bases and J gave up 4 bases; unmatched junction bases: 7. There are 15 residues in the CDR3. For the CDR3, the DNA is TGTGCCAGCAGGCATCAGCGGGAGGTATACAATGAGCAGTTCTTC. This codes for CASRHQREVYNEQFF.

The chain recombines TRBV28 with TRBJ2-7; TRBD1 agrees at 8 bases. Germline-derived CDR1 and CDR2 are MDHEN and SYDVKM. V gave up 6 bases and J gave up 5 bases; unmatched junction bases: 9. This CDR3 region has 14 residues. This CDR3 reads CASSTTGGGDEQYF. The CDR3 bases are TGTGCCAGCAGCACTACAGGGGGAGGCGACGAGCAGTACTTC. The whole variable domain, filled in from reference TRBV28 and TRBJ2-7, reads DVKVTQSSRYLVKRTGEKVFLECVQDMDHENMFWYRQDPGLGLRLIYFSYDVKMKEKGDIPEGYSVSREKKERFSLILESASTNQTSMYLCASSTTGGGDEQYFGPGTRLTVT.

The chain carries TRBV29-1 and TRBJ1-1; tentatively, D is TRBD1 (5 bases). This CDR3 has 15 amino acids. The ends were cut back, 5 bases at V and 2 bases at J, with 18 bases in the middle. The germline CDR1 and CDR2 sequences are SQVTM and ANQGSEA. CDR3 protein: CSVFALGTANTEAFF. The CDR3 DNA is TGCAGCGTTTTTGCCCTCGGGACTGCCAACACTGAAGCTTTCTTT.

The V gene is TRBV7-2, the J gene TRBJ1-2, with D possibly matching TRBD1 (5 bases). Germline V gives CDR1 SGHTA, CDR2 FQGNSA. Trimming took off 2 bases at V and 3 bases at J, with 10 bases between the two ends. The CDR3 is 14 residues long. CDR3 amino acids: CASSLPGDYYGYTF. The CDR3 DNA reads TGTGCCAGCAGCTTACCGGGGGATTACTATGGCTACACCTTC.

This clone was seen a few times. V gene TRBV24-1 combines with J gene TRBJ1-1; unclear D gene. The CDR3 covers 12 residues. Trimming removed 7 bases from V and 3 bases from J, with 8 bases in between. The V gene's germline CDR1 is KGHDR and CDR2 SFDVKD. The CDR3 protein is CATRDRDTEAFF. The CDR3 coding sequence is TGTGCCACCAGAGACCGGGACACTGAAGCTTTCTTT.

The chain has TRBV6-5 and TRBJ2-5, with 10 nucleotides matching TRBD2. With 4 bases clipped from V and 2 bases from J, the junction kept 4 bases outside the gene matches. The CDR3 runs 15 residues. Per the germline V gene, CDR1 is MNHEY and CDR2 is SVGAGI. The CDR3 region is CASSLGTSAQETQYF. Written as DNA, the CDR3 is TGTGCCAGCAGTTTGGGGACTAGCGCACAAGAGACCCAGTACTTC.

This chain joins TRBV18 and TRBJ2-7, with TRBD1 identical over 9 bases. Trimming removed 3 bases from V and 2 bases from J; junction bases left unmatched: 5. The CDR3 is made up of 15 amino acids. Germline lookup yields CDR1 KGHSH and CDR2 LQKENI. The DNA for the CDR3 is TGTGCCAGCTCACCCATGACAGGGGGGGCCTACGAGCAGTACTTC. Translated: CASSPMTGGAYEQYF.

The V gene is TRBV15, the J gene TRBJ1-5; a possible D gene is TRBD1 (5 bases). This CDR3 has 15 residues. Trimming left V 0 bases short and J 5 bases short, with 11 bases between. Per the germline V gene, CDR1 is LNHNV and CDR2 is YYDKDF (reference sequence). CDR3 bases: TGTGCCACCAGCAGAGATTGGCAGGGTGATCAGCCCCAGCATTTT. Its protein is CATSRDWQGDQPQHF.